Below, 11 T cell receptor beta chains from the same sample are listed, as sequenced in a study of blood T cells in healthy people across ages. A second PCR, run for roughly 7 to 11 cycles, used a sample-barcoded 5' primer plus a J-beta primer mix. One entry per CDR3 protein results from TCRdb running MiXCR on the 5' RACE reads. The sample lists over 1,200,000 distinct CDR3 sequences, approximately 63% occurring once. The material sequenced was blood. These receptors were collected from a man aged 18 to 29 in good health.

This chain joins TRBV5-1 and TRBJ2-1, with D unresolved. Trimming removed 4 bases from V and 13 bases from J, with 24 bases in between. The CDR3 consists of 15 residues. Germline lookup yields CDR1 SGHRS and CDR2 YFSETQ. CDR3 bases: TGCGCCAGCAGCGACTTGACATCGCGCCCTTGGGAACAGTTCTTC. Translating it yields CASSDLTSRPWEQFF.

This rearrangement joins TRBV5-4 to TRBJ2-3; D is possibly TRBD2 (5 bases). This CDR3 contains 13 residues. Germline V CDR1 and CDR2: SGHNT, YYREEE (reference sequence). With 0 bases removed from V and 8 bases from J, the gap between germline ends came to 10 bases. The CDR3 region has the DNA TGTGCCAGCAGCTTGGCGAGGGCGGGTACGCAGTATTTT. Translated, it gives CASSLARAGTQYF.

The rearrangement joins TRBV4-3 to TRBJ2-5; possibly TRBD1 or TRBD2 for D (5 bases each). The V end lost 1 base, the J end lost 1 base, and 7 bases lay between the germline ends. The CDR3 runs 14 residues. The germline gives CDR1 LGHNA, CDR2 YSLEER. CDR3 sequence: CASSQAGTQETQYF. The CDR3 DNA sequence: TGCGCCAGCAGCCAAGCTGGGACCCAAGAGACCCAGTACTTC.

This clonotype was counted a few times. The CDR3 loop reads CASSLSSGHTEAFF. The CDR3 DNA is TGTGCCAGCAGTTTATCTTCGGGTCACACTGAAGCTTTCTTT. The genes are TRBV27 and TRBJ1-1; D not resolved. Trimming shortened V by 0 bases and J by 3 bases, and 8 bases separated the two germline ends. Germline V gives CDR1 MNHEY, CDR2 SMNVEV (reference sequence). The CDR3 runs to 14 residues.

This chain's CDR3 is CASSVGQGTGELFF. CDR3 nucleotide sequence: TGTGCCAGCAGCGTCGGACAGGGGACCGGGGAGCTGTTTTTT. The rearrangement joins TRBV9 to TRBJ2-2, with TRBD1 matching over 9 bases. The ends lost 2 bases at V and 5 bases at J; junction bases unmatched: 1. Germline lookup yields CDR1 SGDLS and CDR2 YYNGEE. CDR3 length: 14 residues.

The chain combines TRBV27 with TRBJ2-7; the D gene is possibly TRBD2 (5 bases). V lost 4 bases to trimming and J lost 2 bases, with 18 bases between them. CDR3 length: 16 residues. The V gene's germline CDR1 is MNHEY and CDR2 SMNVEV (reference sequence). DNA for the CDR3: TGTGCCAGCAGTTCCGCGGGTCTTGAGGGTGCCTACGAGCAGTACTTC. Translating it yields CASSSAGLEGAYEQYF.

The J gene is TRBJ1-2, the V gene TRBV11-2; D remains unclear. This CDR3 has 16 amino acids. The V end was cut by 4 bases, the J end by 4 bases, with 19 bases between. CDR1 is SGHAT, CDR2 FQNNGV, per germline. CDR3 protein: CASSSGRQGGSYGYTF. In DNA form, the CDR3 reads TGTGCCAGCAGCTCCGGAAGACAAGGAGGCAGCTATGGCTACACCTTC. The full variable domain, rest sourced from reference TRBV11-2 and TRBJ1-2, is EAGVAQSPRYKIIEKRQSVAFWCNPISGHATLYWYQQILGQGPKLLIQFQNNGVVDDSQLPKDRFSAERLKGVDSTLKIQPAKLEDSAVYLCASSSGRQGGSYGYTFGSGTRLTVV.

The rearrangement links TRBV20-1 to TRBJ2-1, with 11 bases fitting TRBD2. Germline CDR1 and CDR2: DFQATT and SNEGSKA (reference sequence). The CDR3 is 16 residues long. The ends lost 1 base at V and 4 bases at J; junction bases unmatched: 6. CDR3 amino acids: CSARVPSGGRYNEQFF. CDR3 in DNA: TGCAGTGCTAGAGTCCCTAGCGGGGGGAGATACAATGAGCAGTTCTTC.

The chain is built from TRBV10-3 and TRBJ1-6, with D hard to call. The CDR3 has 13 amino acids. Germline CDR1 and CDR2: ENHRY and SYGVKD. V was cut by 7 bases and J by 7 bases, with 11 bases left in between. The CDR3, as DNA: TGTGCCATCACTGGGCAGATCAATTCACCCCTCCACTTT. Translated: CAITGQINSPLHF.

J is TRBJ1-1 and V is TRBV6-5, with TRBD1 identical over 7 bases. J lost 6 bases, V lost 6 bases, and 7 bases had no gene match. Germline lookup yields CDR1 MNHEY and CDR2 SVGAGI. The CDR3 spans 13 residues. The CDR3 nucleotides read TGTGCCAGCAGATCGACAGGGTGGGCTGAAGCTTTCTTT. It translates to CASRSTGWAEAFF.

The chain employs TRBV2 and TRBJ2-1; 9 bases fit TRBD2. With 7 bases clipped from V and 9 bases from J, the junction kept 10 bases outside the gene matches. CDR1 and CDR2 (germline): SNHLY, FYNNEI. The CDR3 is made up of 14 amino acids. In DNA, the CDR3 is TGTGCCAGCACGCGGGAGGGCCGTTTGGCTGAGCAGTTCTTC. As protein: CASTREGRLAEQFF.